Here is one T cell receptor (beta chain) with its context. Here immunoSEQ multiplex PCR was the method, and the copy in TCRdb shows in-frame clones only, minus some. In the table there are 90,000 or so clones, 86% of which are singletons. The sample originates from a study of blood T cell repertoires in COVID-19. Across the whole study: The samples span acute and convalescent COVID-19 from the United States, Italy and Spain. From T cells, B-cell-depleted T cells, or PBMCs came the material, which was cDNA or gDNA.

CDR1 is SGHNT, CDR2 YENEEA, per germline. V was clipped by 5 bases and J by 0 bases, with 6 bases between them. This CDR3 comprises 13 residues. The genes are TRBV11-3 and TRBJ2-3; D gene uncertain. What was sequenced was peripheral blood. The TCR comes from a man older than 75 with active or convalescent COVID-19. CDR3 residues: CASSPPSTDTQYF. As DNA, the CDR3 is TGTGCCAGCAGCCCCCCAAGCACAGATACGCAGTATTTT.